Listed below are T cell receptor beta chains from one sample, sequenced in a study of Ad26.COV2.S vaccination and SARS-CoV-2 variants. Sequencing used immunoSEQ multiplex PCR; TCRdb keeps in-frame clones, though not all of them. The sample yields about 220,000 clones, roughly 88% seen once. The sequencing used peripheral blood, collected in a trial of Ad26.COV2.S vaccine versus placebo. These receptors all stem from a person aged 18-60 years who received the Ad26.COV2.S COVID-19 vaccine or a placebo. Each CDR3 is given with its conserved first and last residue. Each record gives: clone size, V gene, J gene, D gene, CDR3 protein, CDR3 DNA. A D gene is named only where the DNA matches it firmly. Expanded clones get a size class; other rows say once, few or many, or leave the size out.

-	TRBV27	TRBJ1-2	TRBD1	CASSMRQGGYGYTF	TGTGCCAGCAGTATGAGACAGGGCGGCTATGGCTACACCTTC
-	TRBV7-2	TRBJ1-1	-	CASSPRTVVPEAFF	TGTGCCAGCAGCCCCAGGACAGTTGTGCCTGAAGCTTTCTTT
-	TRBV7-2	TRBJ2-5	TRBD1	CASSYDRGETQYF	TGTGCCAGCAGCTACGACAGGGGGGAGACCCAGTACTTC
-	TRBV3-1/TRBV3-2	TRBJ1-2	TRBD1	CASGEQGDYGYTF	TGTGCCAGCGGCGAACAGGGGGACTATGGCTACACCTTC
few	TRBV10-3	TRBJ1-2	-	CAISETYGYTF	TGTGCCATCAGTGAGACGTATGGCTACACCTTC
-	TRBV7-2	TRBJ1-3	-	CASSLSPSGNTIYF	TGTGCCAGCAGCTTGTCCCCCTCTGGAAACACCATATATTTT
-	TRBV21-1	TRBJ2-7	-	CASSKDSGFRIWTGTYEQYF	TGTGCCAGCAGCAAAGATAGCGGATTCAGGATTTGGACAGGGACCTACGAGCAGTACTTC
-	TRBV5-4	TRBJ2-5	-	CASSPPGIQETQYF	TGTGCCAGCAGCCCCCCAGGGATCCAAGAGACCCAGTACTTC
-	TRBV5-1	TRBJ2-3	-	CARQPGLKADTQYF	TGCGCCCGACAGCCCGGCCTAAAGGCAGATACGCAGTATTTT
-	TRBV28	TRBJ1-2	-	CASSPPGNGYTF	TGTGCCAGCAGCCCACCCGGGAATGGCTACACCTTC
once	TRBV7-2	TRBJ1-2	TRBD1	CASSTWTGSNYGYTF	TGTGCCAGCAGCACCTGGACAGGTTCTAACTATGGCTACACCTTC
once	TRBV7-2	TRBJ2-2	-	CASSLTTVNTGELFF	TGTGCCAGCAGCCTGACTACCGTGAACACCGGGGAGCTGTTTTTT
-	TRBV5-1	TRBJ1-3	-	CASRANRASGNTIYF	TGCGCCAGCAGGGCCAACAGGGCCTCTGGAAACACCATATATTTT
-	TRBV28	TRBJ2-7	-	CASTGGAVYEQYF	TGTGCCAGCACCGGGGGAGCGGTATACGAGCAGTACTTC
-	TRBV7-9	TRBJ2-5	-	CASSLVLLLAIQETQYF	TGTGCCAGCAGCTTAGTCCTTCTCCTAGCGATCCAAGAGACCCAGTACTTC
once	TRBV7-4	TRBJ2-7	-	CASSFSISYEQYF	TGTGCCAGCAGCTTCTCCATATCCTACGAGCAGTACTTC
-	TRBV3-1/TRBV3-2	TRBJ2-7	TRBD1	CASSGTGDGEQYF	TGTGCCAGCAGCGGGACAGGGGACGGGGAGCAGTACTTC